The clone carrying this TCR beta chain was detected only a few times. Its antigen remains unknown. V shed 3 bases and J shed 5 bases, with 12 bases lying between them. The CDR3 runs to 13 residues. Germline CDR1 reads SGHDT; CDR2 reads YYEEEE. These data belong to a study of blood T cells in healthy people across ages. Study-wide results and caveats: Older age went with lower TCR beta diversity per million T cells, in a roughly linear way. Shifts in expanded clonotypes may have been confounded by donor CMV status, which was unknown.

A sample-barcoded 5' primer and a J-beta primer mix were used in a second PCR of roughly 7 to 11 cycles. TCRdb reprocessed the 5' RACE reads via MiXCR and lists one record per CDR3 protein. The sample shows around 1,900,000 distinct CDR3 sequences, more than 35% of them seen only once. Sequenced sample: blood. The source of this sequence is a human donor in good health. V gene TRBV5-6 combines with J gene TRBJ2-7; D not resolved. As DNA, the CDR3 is TGTGCCAGCAGCTATAGGGATCTCAACGAGCAGTACTTC. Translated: CASSYRDLNEQYF.